The 9 T cell receptor beta chains below come from one sample, sequenced in a study of graft-versus-host responses after intestinal transplantation (dated by TCRdb to the early 2020s). Libraries were prepared through the immunoSEQ multiplex PCR assay. Sourced from immuneACCESS, this table was stored by TCRdb with only in-frame sequences that have V and J called. A share of the clones is absent; for the studies checked, an unresolved V gene accounts for under half, and the remainder has no known explanation. Here the sample has more than 70,000 clones; around 83% occur a single time. Jointly, the top ten make up approximately 0.88% of the sample. Taken with the paper, the label for time point translates to: cells obtained before transplantation from donor or recipient. These receptors' antigens are unknown. Sample: unstimulated CD4+ T cells sorted from spleen or lymph node cells, taken before intestinal transplant. Receptors originate from a human donor who received an intestinal transplant.

In DNA, the CDR3 is TGTGCCAGCAGGGTCGGGGGAGCGGGGACAGATACGCAGTATTTT. Protein: CASRVGGAGTDTQYF. The chain joins TRBV6-5 to TRBJ2-3; 7 nucleotides align to TRBD2. The length of the CDR3 is 15 residues. Trimming took 6 bases from V and 3 from J; bases not matched to a gene: 9. Germline lookup yields CDR1 MNHEY and CDR2 SVGAGI.

The gene calls are TRBV4-1 and TRBJ2-1; the match to TRBD1 covers 8 bases. Germline CDR1 is MGHRA and CDR2 is YSYEKL. V shed 0 bases, J shed 5 bases, and the junction held 6 bases outside the gene matches. This CDR3 comprises 16 residues. The CDR3 DNA reads as TGCGCCAGCAGCCAAGATCAGACAGGGGTAAACAATGAGCAGTTCTTC. Translating it yields CASSQDQTGVNNEQFF.

The rearrangement uses TRBV25-1 and TRBJ1-6; no definite D call. The V end was cut by 1 base, the J end by 14 bases, with 15 bases between. CDR1 and CDR2 from the germline V gene are MGHDK and SYGVNS. The CDR3 loop spans 14 amino acids. CDR3 DNA sequence: TGTGCCAGCAGTGAATCAGGCGGGCTATCTGCCCTCCACTTT. This codes for CASSESGGLSALHF.

V and J are TRBV5-1 and TRBJ2-5, with TRBD2 as a possible D gene (6 bases). The CDR3 extends over 14 amino acids. The germline gives CDR1 SGHRS, CDR2 YFSETQ. Trimming took off 0 bases at V and 2 bases at J, with 8 bases between the two ends. The DNA for the CDR3 is TGCGCCAGCAGCTTGGTGGGGGGACAAGAGACCCAGTACTTC. It is translated as CASSLVGGQETQYF.

The chain joins TRBV2 to TRBJ2-3; 7 bases line up with TRBD2. In germline, CDR1 is SNHLY, CDR2 FYNNEI. The CDR3 length is 14 residues. V dropped 7 bases and J dropped 4; count of bases not matched to a gene: 8. CDR3 DNA: TGTGCCAGCAATCGGGCGGGGGAATCAGATACGCAGTATTTT. It encodes CASNRAGESDTQYF.

The chain has TRBV10-3 and TRBJ2-1, with 8 bases aligning to TRBD2. The germline V gene has CDR1 ENHRY and CDR2 SYGVKD. The CDR3 contains 16 residues. With V trimmed by 4 bases and J by 5 bases, 10 bases remained unmatched. The CDR3 DNA follows: TGTGCCATCAGTGGGTTAGCGGGAAGACCGAACAATGAGCAGTTCTTC. It codes for CAISGLAGRPNNEQFF.

The rearrangement links TRBV2 to TRBJ2-5; D is perhaps TRBD2 (6 bases). The CDR3 loop spans 14 amino acids. V lost 4 bases, J lost 4 bases, and 13 bases lay in between. Per the germline V gene, CDR1 is SNHLY and CDR2 is FYNNEI. CDR3 sequence (DNA): TGTGCCAGCAGTGCCCATGGGGGAGGAGAGACCCAGTACTTC. Its protein is CASSAHGGGETQYF.

This chain links TRBV5-1 with TRBJ2-7, with D possibly matching TRBD2 (6 bases). The CDR3 contains 15 residues. The germline V gene encodes CDR1 SGHRS and CDR2 YFSETQ. Deletions cut 2 bases from V and 2 bases from J, with 14 bases between. CDR3 DNA sequence: TGCGCCAGCAGCTTAAACCGGGACTCAACCTACGAGCAGTACTTC. Translation gives CASSLNRDSTYEQYF.

The gene calls are TRBV5-1 and TRBJ2-6; maybe TRBD1 (6 bases). This CDR3 contains 16 residues. Germline assignment: CDR1 SGHRS and CDR2 YFSETQ. The germline V and J ends were trimmed by 1 base and 0 bases, with 8 bases remaining between them. Written as DNA, the CDR3 is TGCGCCAGCAGCTTGTGGACAGCCTCTGGGGCCAACGTCCTGACTTTC. Protein: CASSLWTASGANVLTF.